This is a list of T cell receptor beta chains from one sample in a study of T cell clusters in autoimmune cytopenias. TCRdb re-called the multiplex PCR reads, yielding one record per CDR3 amino acid sequence without DNA. The table counts thousands of distinct CDR3 sequences; 7.5% to 9.5% lies in the top ten. The sequenced sample consisted of peripheral blood. All receptors come from a human donor with an autoimmune cytopenia or autoimmune hepatitis (not recorded which). Each CDR3 is given with its conserved first and last residue. Clone sizes are given selectively: once, few, many, or a class where the clone is expanded.

J: TRBJ2-6
V: TRBV6-5
size: medium-sized
CDR3: CASSLGQGTGANVLTF

J: TRBJ1-2
V: TRBV30
size: NA
CDR3: CAWSRGQAGGYTF

J: TRBJ1-5
V: TRBV19
size: medium-sized
CDR3: CASSISPNQPQHF

J: TRBJ2-3
V: TRBV30
size: medium-sized
CDR3: CAWSALAGGIDTQYF

J: TRBJ2-7
V: TRBV6-1
size: NA
CDR3: CASREYMGNPGREQYF

J: TRBJ2-1
V: TRBV5-5
size: medium-sized
CDR3: CASLQASGSGEQFF

J: TRBJ1-1
V: TRBV7-9
size: NA
CDR3: CASSLSSNTEAFF

J: TRBJ1-1
V: TRBV7-9
size: NA
CDR3: CASSVRNTEAFF

J: TRBJ2-1
V: TRBV6-5
size: medium-sized
CDR3: CASSPRQGPSYNEQFF

J: TRBJ2-4
V: TRBV7-9
size: NA
CDR3: CASDWTGGKNIQYF

J: TRBJ2-3
V: TRBV6-2/TRBV6-3
size: NA
CDR3: CASRDSQAQYF

J: TRBJ2-7
V: TRBV6-2/TRBV6-3
size: NA
CDR3: CASSRRRIQYEQYF

J: TRBJ1-6
V: TRBV27
size: medium-sized
CDR3: CASSLPGPSLPFSPLHF

J: TRBJ1-1
V: TRBV11-1
size: medium-sized
CDR3: CASSLDTPMNTEAFF

J: TRBJ1-1
V: TRBV6-5
size: NA
CDR3: CASSYGDYTEAFF

J: TRBJ1-4
V: TRBV7-6
size: NA
CDR3: CASSLRENNEKLFF

J: TRBJ1-2
V: TRBV6-2/TRBV6-3
size: NA
CDR3: CASSSWQGRGGYTF

J: TRBJ2-1
V: TRBV7-2
size: medium-sized
CDR3: CASSLSGVGEQFF

J: TRBJ2-7
V: TRBV12-3/TRBV12-4
size: NA
CDR3: CASSKTGTGSYEQYF

J: TRBJ1-5
V: TRBV19
size: medium-sized
CDR3: CASSIGWGSNQPQHF

J: TRBJ1-3
V: TRBV30
size: medium-sized
CDR3: CAGALSRNTIYF

J: TRBJ2-7
V: TRBV12-3/TRBV12-4
size: NA
CDR3: CASSLRQGDLEQYF

J: TRBJ2-5
V: TRBV6-6
size: medium-sized
CDR3: CASSYEGIGAQYF

J: TRBJ2-3
V: TRBV6-1
size: NA
CDR3: CASSELANTQYF

J: TRBJ1-1
V: TRBV19
size: medium-sized
CDR3: CASSIRGYTEAFF

J: TRBJ1-5
V: TRBV27
size: NA
CDR3: CASRLRQGLQPQHF

J: TRBJ1-2
V: TRBV29-1
size: medium-sized
CDR3: CSVLDIGSYGYTF

J: TRBJ2-6
V: TRBV15
size: medium-sized
CDR3: CATSRDRFSGANVLTF

J: TRBJ2-1
V: TRBV6-2/TRBV6-3
size: medium-sized
CDR3: CASSSLAGGNEQFF

J: TRBJ1-1
V: TRBV19
size: NA
CDR3: CASSIPGVGTEAFF

J: TRBJ2-7
V: TRBV30
size: NA
CDR3: CASSNQQELYEQYF

J: TRBJ2-1
V: TRBV29-1
size: large
CDR3: CSVVGESSYNEQFF

J: TRBJ2-1
V: TRBV5-4
size: NA
CDR3: CASSSPRGRGEQFF

J: TRBJ2-7
V: TRBV11-1
size: large
CDR3: CASSSGQFSYEQYF

J: TRBJ1-4
V: TRBV30
size: NA
CDR3: CAWRMGIGTGFEKLFF

J: TRBJ1-3
V: TRBV5-6
size: NA
CDR3: CASSLDHTGNTIYF

J: TRBJ2-5
V: TRBV5-6
size: NA
CDR3: CASRRGDRAYF